This T cell receptor beta chain was profiled in a study of T cells in Graves' hyperthyroidism and ophthalmopathy. Whole-study results and caveats: Among thyroid clonotypes expanded above 0.001, most also appeared in blood.

TCR beta CDR3 regions were amplified from RNA. The primer set for the first-round RT-PCR of the TCR CDR3 was HTBI. MiXCR was run by TCRdb on the multiplex PCR reads, yielding one entry per CDR3 protein. The table has a few hundred thousand distinct CDR3 sequences, 16% seen once. This clonotype occurred many times. The antigen is unknown. Input material: blood. The receptor comes from a woman in her forties with Graves' ophthalmopathy.

Written as DNA, the CDR3 is TGTGCCAGCAGGCCGAGGGCACTAACCGGGATTACAGATACGCAGTATTTT. Translated, it gives CASRPRALTGITDTQYF. The V and J genes are TRBV2 and TRBJ2-3, with TRBD2 as a possible D gene (5 bases). This CDR3 comprises 17 residues. Trimming pared 6 bases from V and 3 bases from J, leaving 22 bases between. The germline gives CDR1 SNHLY, CDR2 FYNNEI. Filled out from reference TRBV2 and TRBJ2-3, the complete variable domain reads EPEVTQTPSHQVTQMGQEVILRCVPISNHLYFYWYRQILGQKVEFLVSFYNNEISEKSEIFDDQFSVERPDGSNFTLKIRSTKLEDSAMYFCASRPRALTGITDTQYFGPGTRLTVL.